The 29 T cell receptor beta chains given below trace back to one sample, sequenced in a study of technical replicates of blood from a few donors. Clones were read by immunoSEQ multiplex PCR, and TCRdb kept only the in-frame ones, dropping some. The sample lists approximately 76,000 clones; around 90% were seen once. Material for sequencing was T cells isolated from PBMCs. The receptors were gathered from a human donor in good health.

This rearrangement joins TRBV29-1 to TRBJ2-7; TRBD1 agrees at 10 bases. CDR1 and CDR2 (germline): SQVTM, ANQGSEA. The V gene end was trimmed by 2 bases and the J gene end by 6 bases; junction bases not matched to a gene: 4. This CDR3 is 13 amino acids long. In DNA, the CDR3 is TGCAGCGTTGAACGGGACAGGGGCAGCGAGCAGTACTTC. Its protein product is CSVERDRGSEQYF.

The chain has TRBV7-2 and TRBJ2-7; 11 nucleotides agree with TRBD2. The CDR3 is 15 residues long. The trim removed 1 base at V and 5 bases at J, leaving 4 bases unmatched. Germline CDR1 is SGHTA and CDR2 is FQGNSA. For the CDR3, the DNA is TGTGCCAGCAGCTTAGAGATAGCGGGGGGGCACGAGCAGTACTTC. Residues: CASSLEIAGGHEQYF.

The table lists this clone with a count of one. The J gene is TRBJ1-6, the V gene TRBV9; D is undetermined. V lost 3 bases and J 5 bases, leaving 12 bases between the germline ends. CDR3 size: 15 residues. CDR1 SGDLS and CDR2 YYNGEE come from the germline V gene. The DNA of the CDR3 is TGTGCCAGCAGCGAAGAGGATTATGATAATTCACCCCTCCACTTT. Translation: CASSEEDYDNSPLHF. Filled out from reference TRBV9 and TRBJ1-6, the complete variable domain reads DSGVTQTPKHLITATGQRVTLRCSPRSGDLSVYWYQQSLDQGLQFLIQYYNGEERAKGNILERFSAQQFPDLHSELNLSSLELGDSALYFCASSEEDYDNSPLHFGNGTRLTVT.

The CDR3 DNA follows: TGCGCCAGCAGCCAAGTCGCCGCAGGAATAAACACTGAAGCTTTCTTT. This sequence encodes CASSQVAAGINTEAFF. The V call is TRBV4-1, the J call TRBJ1-1; D not certain. V lost 1 base to trimming and J lost 2 bases, with 14 bases between them. The CDR3 runs to 16 residues. Germline CDR1 MGHRA, CDR2 YSYEKL.

This chain joins TRBV11-2 and TRBJ1-4, with 11 positions matching TRBD1. Germline CDR1 reads SGHAT; CDR2 reads FQNNGV. V lost 5 bases, J lost 8 bases, and 4 bases stayed unmatched. CDR3 length equals 14 residues. CDR3 amino acids: CASSQDRGREKLFF. CDR3 coding DNA: TGTGCCAGCAGCCAGGACAGGGGGCGAGAAAAACTGTTTTTT. Full variable domain (remainder filled in from reference TRBV11-2 and TRBJ1-4): EAGVAQSPRYKIIEKRQSVAFWCNPISGHATLYWYQQILGQGPKLLIQFQNNGVVDDSQLPKDRFSAERLKGVDSTLKIQPAKLEDSAVYLCASSQDRGREKLFFGSGTQLSVL.

The chain uses TRBV9 and TRBJ2-7; no clear D gene. Trimming shortened V by 4 bases and J by 4 bases, and 9 bases separated the two germline ends. Germline CDR1 is SGDLS and CDR2 is YYNGEE. This CDR3 has 12 amino acids. CDR3 region: CASSHTSYEQYF. The CDR3 nucleotides read TGTGCCAGCAGCCACACGTCTTACGAGCAGTACTTC.

The chain has TRBV2 and TRBJ1-4; D is undetermined. The CDR3 covers 13 residues. V was cut by 8 bases and J by 4 bases, with 11 bases left in between. From germline, CDR1 is SNHLY and CDR2 FYNNEI. CDR3 amino acids: CASRERGNEKLFF. CDR3 nucleotide sequence: TGTGCCAGCCGGGAGCGGGGTAATGAAAAACTGTTTTTT.

CDR3 in amino acids: CASSQSPPEYSNQPQHF. The CDR3 nucleotides read TGCGCCAGCAGTCAATCGCCGCCGGAGTATAGCAATCAGCCCCAGCATTTT. The rearrangement links TRBV23-1 to TRBJ1-5; D is undetermined. TRBV23-1 is known as an ORF, though its function is uncertain. The length of the CDR3 is 17 residues. Trimming removed 0 bases at V and 0 bases at J, with 12 bases between.

The chain links TRBV10-2 to TRBJ2-2, with D unclear. This CDR3 region has 15 residues. V was shortened by 0 bases and J by 5 bases, with 10 bases between the two germline ends. Germline CDR1 WSHSY, CDR2 SAAADI. CDR3 sequence (DNA): TGCGCCAGCAGTGAGTCTTTCTATCATACCGGGGAGCTGTTTTTT. Amino acids: CASSESFYHTGELFF.

This clone was observed once. This sequence joins TRBV4-1 and TRBJ2-5, with 8 positions matching TRBD2. The length of the CDR3 is 16 residues. V lost 5 bases, J lost 0 bases, and 8 bases stayed unmatched. Germline V gives CDR1 MGHRA, CDR2 YSYEKL. The CDR3 spells CASSDRLASYQETQYF. CDR3 in DNA: TGCGCCAGCAGCGATAGACTAGCGTCGTACCAAGAGACCCAGTACTTC.

The rearrangement joins TRBV18 to TRBJ2-7, with D possibly matching TRBD1 (5 bases). The CDR3 has 16 amino acids. The V and J ends lost 3 bases and 4 bases respectively, with 19 bases between them. Germline V gene data show CDR1 as KGHSH and CDR2 as LQKENI. The CDR3 here is CASSPQAPQGGYEQYF. CDR3 in DNA: TGTGCCAGCTCACCTCAGGCGCCGCAGGGCGGATACGAGCAGTACTTC. Using reference TRBV18 and TRBJ2-7 for the parts outside the CDR3, the full variable domain is NAGVMQNPRHLVRRRGQEARLRCSPMKGHSHVYWYRQLPEEGLKFMVYLQKENIIDESGMPKERFSAEFPKEGPSILRIQQVVRGDSAAYFCASSPQAPQGGYEQYFGPGTRLTVT.

The rearrangement joins TRBV10-3 to TRBJ1-1; TRBD1 aligns across 9 bases. This CDR3 has 12 residues. V lost 11 bases and J lost 3; bases outside the gene matches: 4. CDR1 is ENHRY, CDR2 SYGVKD, per germline. CDR3 protein: CAVRQGDTEAFF. Written as DNA, the CDR3 is TGTGCCGTCCGACAGGGGGACACTGAAGCTTTCTTT.

This clone was seen a few times. The gene calls are TRBV12-5 and TRBJ1-1; 8 nucleotides match TRBD1. Germline-derived CDR1 and CDR2 are LGHNT and FRNRAP. J gave up 4 bases and V 0 bases, and 16 bases lay outside the gene matches. The CDR3 totals 19 residues. In nucleotides, the CDR3 is TGTGCTAGTGGTTTGGTAAGGACAGGGAGTCATTCGGGGGCCACTGAAGCTTTCTTT. This gives the protein CASGLVRTGSHSGATEAFF.

This chain links TRBV6-6 with TRBJ2-7; 10 bases align to TRBD1. The CDR3 is 14 residues long. Germline V gives CDR1 MNHNY, CDR2 SVGAGI (reference sequence). V lost 2 bases to trimming and J lost 2 bases; unmatched junction nucleotides: 0. CDR3 in DNA: TGTGCCAGCAGTTACGGGACAGGGGCCTACGAGCAGTACTTC. Translating gives CASSYGTGAYEQYF.

This clone was found once. The CDR3 nucleotides are TGCAGCGTCATGACAGGGGGCTACAATGAGCAGTTCTTC. The encoded protein is CSVMTGGYNEQFF. V and J are TRBV29-1 and TRBJ2-1; 9 bases fit TRBD1. CDR1 is SQVTM and CDR2 is ANQGSEA in the germline V gene. Trimming took 6 bases from V and 3 from J; bases not matched to a gene: 3. The CDR3 consists of 13 residues.

This chain uses TRBV6-5 with TRBJ2-7; D possibly corresponds to TRBD1 (6 bases). This CDR3 contains 13 residues. Trimming removed 0 bases from V and 6 bases from J, with 9 bases in between. Germline loops: CDR1 MNHEY, CDR2 SVGAGI. The CDR3 is CASSYSLTGEQYF. The CDR3 region has the DNA TGTGCCAGCAGTTACTCGTTGACAGGCGAGCAGTACTTC.

The chain is built from TRBV4-2 and TRBJ2-3, with TRBD2 as a possible D gene (7 bases). Germline CDR1 is LGHNA and CDR2 is YNFKEQ. The CDR3 is 20 amino acids. Trimming cost V 0 bases and J 0 bases, with 22 bases left between them. This CDR3 is CASSQEPGGRGFSSTDTQYF. Written as DNA, the CDR3 is TGTGCCAGCAGCCAAGAACCTGGGGGGCGGGGGTTTTCTAGCACAGATACGCAGTATTTT.

V and J are TRBV7-2 and TRBJ1-2; 10 bases are shared with TRBD1. V gave up 6 bases and J gave up 7 bases; unmatched junction bases: 8. There are 14 residues in the CDR3. The germline V gene has CDR1 SGHTA and CDR2 FQGNSA. The CDR3: CASSYGQGVGGYTF. CDR3 nucleotide sequence: TGTGCCAGCAGTTATGGACAGGGGGTAGGTGGCTACACCTTC.

The chain links TRBV5-1 to TRBJ1-1, with 7 bases aligning to TRBD1. With 0 bases clipped from V and 3 bases from J, the junction kept 2 bases outside the gene matches. Germline lookup yields CDR1 SGHRS and CDR2 YFSETQ. This CDR3 contains 14 residues. The CDR3 sequence is CASSLGQGHTEAFF. CDR3 nucleotide sequence: TGCGCCAGCAGCTTGGGACAGGGACACACTGAAGCTTTCTTT.

The V call is TRBV5-4, the J call TRBJ2-3; D unresolved. Trimming left V 4 bases short and J 2 bases short, with 14 bases between. CDR1 SGHNT and CDR2 YYREEE come from the germline V gene (reference sequence). The CDR3 has 15 residues. DNA for the CDR3: TGTGCCAGCAGCCCTCAGATGGAGTTCACAGATACGCAGTATTTT. Translation: CASSPQMEFTDTQYF. Filled out from reference TRBV5-4 and TRBJ2-3, the complete variable domain reads ETGVTQSPTHLIKTRGQQVTLRCSSQSGHNTVSWYQQALGQGPQFIFQYYREEENGRGNFPPRFSGLQFPNYSSELNVNALELDDSALYLCASSPQMEFTDTQYFGPGTRLTVL.

The CDR3 DNA reads as TGCGCCAGCAGCCTAAACAACAGGGGGGTGACCGGGGAGCTGTTTTTT. Translated: CASSLNNRGVTGELFF. The rearrangement links TRBV5-1 to TRBJ2-2; TRBD1 aligns across 8 bases. The CDR3 runs to 16 residues. The germline V gene encodes CDR1 SGHRS and CDR2 YFSETQ. With V trimmed by 4 bases and J by 5 bases, 10 bases remained unmatched.

Here the CDR3 reads CASSLPKGLADSTDTQYF. CDR3 nucleotides: TGTGCCAGCAGCTTACCCAAGGGACTAGCGGATAGCACAGATACGCAGTATTTT. The chain is built from TRBV11-2 and TRBJ2-3, with 11 bases lining up with TRBD2. The CDR3 length is 18 residues. The J segment lost 0 bases and the V segment lost 2 bases, leaving 7 bases of the junction unmatched. Germline assignment: CDR1 SGHAT and CDR2 FQNNGV.

The genes are TRBV10-3 and TRBJ2-1; no firm D call. V gave up 4 bases and J gave up 7 bases, with 8 bases separating them. The length of the CDR3 is 12 residues. Looked up from germline, CDR1 is ENHRY and CDR2 is SYGVKD. The CDR3 coding sequence is TGTGCCATCAGTGTTGGCAGTAATGAGCAGTTCTTC. It yields the protein CAISVGSNEQFF.

The J gene is TRBJ2-1, the V gene TRBV7-9, with TRBD2 identical over 7 bases. Germline V gene lookup returns CDR1 SEHNR and CDR2 FQNEAQ (reference sequence). This CDR3 region has 15 residues. Losses at the gene ends were 5 bases for V and 10 bases for J; bases not matched to a gene: 14. Written as DNA, the CDR3 is TGTGCCAGCAGCCCCGTTTATAGGGAGGGCCAAGAGCAGTTCTTC. Its protein product is CASSPVYREGQEQFF.

The J gene is TRBJ1-4, the V gene TRBV7-3; 7 positions agree with TRBD1. This CDR3 is 15 amino acids long. Germline values: CDR1 SGHTA, CDR2 FQGTGA. The V gene end was trimmed by 5 bases and the J gene end by 6 bases; junction bases not matched to a gene: 9. Here the CDR3 DNA reads TGTGCCAGCAGCCTGTACAGGGGTGTCGATGAAAAACTGTTTTTT. As protein: CASSLYRGVDEKLFF. Full variable domain (missing parts from reference TRBV7-3 and TRBJ1-4): GAGVSQTPSNKVTEKGKYVELRCDPISGHTALYWYRQSLGQGPEFLIYFQGTGAADDSGLPNDRFFAVRPEGSVSTLKIQRTERGDSAVYLCASSLYRGVDEKLFFGSGTQLSVL.

In its sample, this clone was seen a few times. V gene TRBV4-1 combines with J gene TRBJ1-4; TRBD1 agrees at 7 bases. Germline trimming cut 0 bases from V and 5 bases from J; bases unmatched to any gene: 9. Germline V gene lookup returns CDR1 MGHRA and CDR2 YSYEKL. The CDR3 sequence is 17 residues long. CDR3 coding DNA: TGCGCCAGCAGCCAAGAGTCCCCCGGGACAGCGAATGAAAAACTGTTTTTT. Translated, it gives CASSQESPGTANEKLFF.

The rearrangement uses TRBV19 and TRBJ1-5; TRBD1 matches at 7 bases. This CDR3 region has 13 residues. Trimming took 3 bases from V and 6 from J; bases not matched to a gene: 2. Germline loops: CDR1 LNHDA, CDR2 SQIVND (reference sequence). The CDR3 loop reads CASSIGTVQPQHF. In DNA form, the CDR3 reads TGTGCCAGTAGTATTGGGACAGTTCAGCCCCAGCATTTT.

The chain links TRBV6-4 to TRBJ2-3; 9 bases agree with TRBD2. The V segment lost 2 bases and the J segment 1 base; nucleotides outside the gene matches: 16. Germline loops: CDR1 MRHNA, CDR2 SNTAGT. The CDR3 sequence is 20 residues long. DNA of the CDR3: TGTGCCAGCAGTGACCCGGAGAGGGCGGGAGGGCCGGGGGGCACAGATACGCAGTATTTT. It translates to CASSDPERAGGPGGTDTQYF.

The chain carries TRBV28 and TRBJ2-3; tentative D call: TRBD2 (6 bases). Germline CDR1 reads MDHEN; CDR2 reads SYDVKM. The CDR3 length is 13 residues. V shed 2 bases and J shed 7 bases, with 10 bases lying between them. Here the CDR3 reads CASSLGGGHTQYF. DNA for the CDR3: TGTGCCAGCAGTTTAGGGGGAGGCCATACGCAGTATTTT.